Described below is a single T cell receptor beta chain sequence and its context. Per germline, CDR1 SGHRS and CDR2 YFSETQ. Trimming cost V 5 bases and J 0 bases, with 12 bases left between them. The CDR3 contains 14 residues. The record originates from a study of blood T cell repertoires in COVID-19. Study in general: Whether acute or convalescent, the COVID-19 samples came from the United States, Italy and Spain. The analysed material was cDNA or gDNA that came from T cells, B-cell-depleted T cells, or PBMCs.

Original handling: Amplification from reference gene primers served as the basis for estimated nucleated cell counts. Repertoires were generated with immunoSEQ multiplex PCR, while TCRdb's copy carries only in-frame clones and drops some. The D gene and trimming were derived from the DNA, and the V and J assignments and clone size from that table. This repertoire shows just over 300,000 clones, around 90% found once; its top ten account for about 2.3%. Sequenced material: peripheral blood. The chain recombines TRBV5-1 with TRBJ2-7; D possibly corresponds to TRBD1 (6 bases). The TCR was taken from a man younger than 35 with active or convalescent COVID-19. CDR3 protein: CASSETGSSYEQYF. CDR3 DNA: TGCGCCAGCAGTGAAACAGGGAGCTCCTACGAGCAGTACTTC.